These 19 T cell receptor beta chains were sequenced from one sample in a study of blood T cell repertoires in COVID-19. Here immunoSEQ multiplex PCR was the method, and the copy in TCRdb shows in-frame clones only, minus some. The repertoire has about 330,000 clones, approximately 85% of them found once; the top ten carry approximately 7.9%. Sequenced sample: peripheral blood. The receptor set was obtained from a human donor in a cohort sampled during active COVID-19.

There are a few counts of this clone. The rearrangement joins TRBV10-2 to TRBJ1-2; TRBD1 might be the D (6 bases). The germline V and J ends were trimmed by 4 bases and 7 bases, with 7 bases remaining between them. Germline loops: CDR1 WSHSY, CDR2 SAAADI. CDR3 length: 11 residues. In DNA, the CDR3 is TGCGCCAGCAGTGCAGGGGTTGGCTACACCTTC. This gives the protein CASSAGVGYTF.

This chain links TRBV11-2 with TRBJ2-3; D gene unclear. The CDR3 length is 12 residues. Germline CDR1 and CDR2: SGHAT and FQNNGV. The V gene lost 4 bases and the J gene lost 11 bases, with 13 bases spanning the gap. As DNA, the CDR3 is TGTGCCAGCAGCTCAGCCAGTAACAGGCAGTATTTT. It encodes CASSSASNRQYF.

The chain couples TRBV27 to TRBJ2-7; 7 bases are shared with TRBD1. The CDR3 sequence is 16 residues long. From germline, CDR1 is MNHEY and CDR2 SMNVEV (reference sequence). After removal of 2 bases from V and 0 bases from J, the junction contained 7 bases not matched to a gene. The CDR3 is CASSLGGQASSYEQYF. The CDR3 nucleotides read TGTGCCAGCAGTTTAGGTGGACAGGCAAGCTCCTACGAGCAGTACTTC.

The rearrangement uses TRBV5-4 and TRBJ1-2; D is undetermined. CDR3 length: 19 amino acids. The V end lost 0 bases, the J end lost 2 bases, and 23 bases lay between the germline ends. Germline CDR1 SGHNT, CDR2 YYREEE (reference sequence). The CDR3 loop is CASSLAWGTWRIVNYGYTF. CDR3 in DNA: TGTGCCAGCAGCTTGGCATGGGGAACATGGAGGATAGTCAACTATGGCTACACCTTC. Supplemented by reference TRBV5-4 and TRBJ1-2, the full variable domain reads ETGVTQSPTHLIKTRGQQVTLRCSSQSGHNTVSWYQQALGQGPQFIFQYYREEENGRGNFPPRFSGLQFPNYSSELNVNALELDDSALYLCASSLAWGTWRIVNYGYTFGSGTRLTVV.

The rearrangement uses TRBV4-1 and TRBJ1-5, with TRBD1 matching 7 bases. Germline loops: CDR1 MGHRA, CDR2 YSYEKL. This CDR3 region has 15 residues. The J segment lost 7 bases and the V segment lost 1 base, leaving 7 bases of the junction unmatched. The DNA for the CDR3 is TGCGCCAGCAGCCAAGTTCTTCCAGGGGGGCAGCCCCAGCATTTT. It translates to CASSQVLPGGQPQHF.

The chain has TRBV3-1 (or the pseudogene TRBV3-2) and TRBJ1-1, with D hard to call. Trimming took off 0 bases at V and 5 bases at J, with 10 bases between the two ends. CDR1 is LGHDT, CDR2 YNNKEL, per germline (reference sequence). This CDR3 spans 14 amino acids. CDR3 in amino acids: CASSQDLKRTEAFF. The CDR3 coding sequence is TGTGCCAGCAGCCAAGATTTAAAGAGAACTGAAGCTTTCTTT.

The rearrangement links TRBV5-1 to TRBJ2-3; 8 positions agree with TRBD1. Trimming took 0 bases from V and 5 from J; bases not matched to a gene: 2. Germline V lookup: CDR1 SGHRS, CDR2 YFSETQ. The CDR3 spans 14 residues. CDR3 DNA: TGCGCCAGCAGCTTGGCTACAGGGGGAGATACGCAGTATTTT. It encodes CASSLATGGDTQYF.

This chain links TRBV9 with TRBJ1-2; 9 bases are shared with TRBD1. Germline V CDR1 and CDR2: SGDLS, YYNGEE. The CDR3 spans 15 residues. The V and J ends lost 2 bases and 2 bases, in that order; junction bases with no gene match: 4. CDR3 nucleotide sequence: TGTGCCAGCAGCGTCCGGGACAGGGACAACTATGGCTACACCTTC. As protein: CASSVRDRDNYGYTF.

The rearrangement uses TRBV18 and TRBJ2-5; the match to TRBD1 covers 7 bases. Per the germline V gene, CDR1 is KGHSH and CDR2 is LQKENI. With V trimmed by 3 bases and J by 2 bases, 6 bases remained unmatched. The CDR3 consists of 15 residues. The CDR3 nucleotides read TGTGCCAGCTCACCCCCTACAGGGGTACAAGAGACCCAGTACTTC. This gives the protein CASSPPTGVQETQYF.

Details on this clone: A much larger clonotype is one base distant, so this may be a read error. The chain has TRBV11-3 and TRBJ2-3; 10 nucleotides agree with TRBD2. Losses at the gene ends were 1 base for V and 1 base for J; bases not matched to a gene: 2. Germline loops: CDR1 SGHNT, CDR2 YENEEA. This CDR3 region has 16 residues. The CDR3 protein is CASSLAGTSGTDTQYF. The DNA for the CDR3 is TGTGCCAGCAGCTTAGCCGGGACTAGCGGCACAGATACGCAGTATTTT. Full variable domain (missing parts from reference TRBV11-3 and TRBJ2-3): EAGVVQSPRYKIIEKKQPVAFWCNPISGHNTLYWYLQNLGQGPELLIRYENEEAVDDSQLPKDRFSAERLKGVDSTLKIQPAELGDSAVYLCASSLAGTSGTDTQYFGPGTRLTVL.

The gene calls are TRBV5-4 and TRBJ2-7; the match to TRBD2 covers 8 bases. V shed 1 base and J 4 bases; nucleotides not matched to a gene: 4. There are 14 residues in the CDR3. Germline CDR1 and CDR2: SGHNT and YYREEE (reference sequence). CDR3 bases: TGTGCCAGCAGCTTGAGCGGGGGAGATTACGAGCAGTACTTC. Its translation: CASSLSGGDYEQYF.

Only one count was recorded for this clone. CDR3 region: CASSLVSGAVMNTEAFF. CDR3 nucleotide sequence: TGTGCCAGCAGCTTAGTCTCTGGGGCAGTCATGAACACTGAAGCTTTCTTT. The chain employs TRBV11-2 and TRBJ1-1; D possibly corresponds to TRBD1 (5 bases). Germline V gives CDR1 SGHAT, CDR2 FQNNGV. The CDR3 covers 17 residues. Trimming stripped 1 base from V and 0 bases from J, with 15 bases between.

The rearrangement links TRBV7-8 to TRBJ1-2; perhaps TRBD1 as D (6 bases). V was shortened by 1 base and J by 4 bases, with 16 bases between the two germline ends. Germline V gene sequence: CDR1 SGHVS, CDR2 FQNEAQ. The CDR3 spans 16 residues. CDR3 sequence reads: CASSLERWGRPYGYTF. As DNA, the CDR3 is TGTGCCAGCAGCTTAGAGAGGTGGGGGCGCCCCTATGGCTACACCTTC.

The CDR3 region is CASSLEDITEQYF. DNA for the CDR3: TGTGCCAGCAGCTTAGAAGATATAACTGAGCAGTACTTC. V is TRBV11-1 and J is TRBJ2-7; D unclear. Trimming removed 1 base from V and 7 bases from J, with 11 bases in between. The CDR3 contains 13 residues. In germline, CDR1 is SGHAT, CDR2 FQDESV (reference sequence).

The chain links TRBV5-5 to TRBJ1-2; 7 nucleotides line up with TRBD1. Germline V gene data show CDR1 as SGHKS and CDR2 as YYEKEE (reference sequence). This CDR3 has 14 residues. The J segment lost 13 bases and the V segment lost 1 base, leaving 13 bases of the junction unmatched. CDR3 region: CASSLWGTAPSTTF. The CDR3 DNA sequence: TGTGCCAGCAGCTTGTGGGGGACAGCCCCCTCTACCACCTTC.

This clone was picked up one time. CDR3 sequence (DNA): TGTGCCAGTAGTAGGGGACAGGGGTACTATGGCTACACCTTC. It translates to CASSRGQGYYGYTF. This rearrangement joins TRBV19 to TRBJ1-2; 10 bases agree with TRBD1. The germline V gene has CDR1 LNHDA and CDR2 SQIVND (reference sequence). Trimming at V came to 4 bases and at J to 3 bases, leaving 2 bases not matched to a gene. This CDR3 contains 14 residues.

The gene calls are TRBV19 and TRBJ2-1; TRBD2 is a possible D gene (6 bases). Trimming stripped 5 bases from V and 4 bases from J, with 12 bases between. The germline gives CDR1 LNHDA, CDR2 SQIVND (reference sequence). This CDR3 region has 14 residues. DNA of the CDR3: TGTGCCAGTAGTCTCGGAGGGTCTTACAATGAGCAGTTCTTC. Translation: CASSLGGSYNEQFF.

Only a few counts were recorded for this clone. V and J are TRBV7-9 and TRBJ1-1, with a tentative D call TRBD1 (6 bases). Germline V gives CDR1 SEHNR, CDR2 FQNEAQ (reference sequence). V was clipped by 3 bases and J by 7 bases, with 18 bases between them. The CDR3 extends over 15 amino acids. CDR3 coding DNA: TGTGCCAGCAGCTTTTTCCTTCGTGGGGGCAGTGAAGCTTTCTTT. Translation: CASSFFLRGGSEAFF. The whole variable domain, remainder taken from reference TRBV7-9 and TRBJ1-1, is DTGVSQNPRHKITKRGQNVTFRCDPISEHNRLYWYRQTLGQGPEFLTYFQNEAQLEKSRLLSDRFSAERPKGSFSTLEIQRTEQGDSAMYLCASSFFLRGGSEAFFGQGTRLTVV.

The rearrangement joins TRBV7-3 to TRBJ2-1, with TRBD2 matching over 8 bases. CDR1 SGHTA and CDR2 FQGTGA come from the germline V gene. This CDR3 contains 14 residues. Trimming removed 1 base from V and 6 bases from J; junction bases left unmatched: 2. In DNA form, the CDR3 reads TGTGCCAGCAGCTTAAGGCGGGGGGCCAATGAGCAGTTCTTC. Translating gives CASSLRRGANEQFF.